These T cell receptor beta chains were read from a single sample in a study of T cell responses to AZD1222 COVID-19 vaccine. The repertoire was sequenced with immunoSEQ multiplex PCR; TCRdb's copy has only in-frame clones and lacks some. The top ten clones hold under 4% of a sample with about 130,000 clones, 80% to 95% of them seen once. This material consisted of peripheral blood, taken on day 0 of AZD1222 vaccination. The receptors come from an adult in good health. Both conserved end residues are part of each CDR3. The D gene is left open where the match is weak. The size field is filled for only some rows; it gives once, few, many or a size class.

CDR3nt | CDR3aa | abundance | j_gene | d_gene | v_gene
TGTGCCATCAGTGTTGAATATCGGGATGGCTACACCTTC | CAISVEYRDGYTF | - | TRBJ1-2 | - | TRBV10-3
TGTGCCAGCAGCCCGAACGGAGTCCTCAATGAAAAACTGTTTTTT | CASSPNGVLNEKLFF | - | TRBJ1-4 | - | TRBV11-2
TGTGCCAGCATTAGGACTAGCGGAAACTCCTACAATGAGCAGTTCTTC | CASIRTSGNSYNEQFF | - | TRBJ2-1 | TRBD2 | TRBV27
TGCAGCGTTGGTTTAAGGGGTTTTTATAATTCACCCCTCCACTTT | CSVGLRGFYNSPLHF | - | TRBJ1-6 | - | TRBV29-1
TGTGCCAGCAGCTCCTCTGCCCCCTATAATTCACCCCTCCACTTT | CASSSSAPYNSPLHF | - | TRBJ1-6 | - | TRBV7-8
TGCAGCGTTGATCGGGACAGATACACTGAAGCTTTCTTT | CSVDRDRYTEAFF | - | TRBJ1-1 | TRBD1 | TRBV29-1
TGTGCCAGCAGCTTAGCCTCGGCAGCGACCGAGCAGTACTTC | CASSLASAATEQYF | few | TRBJ2-7 | - | TRBV7-9
TGTGCCAGCAGCTCGCCGGGAAAGGTGACAGATACGCAGTATTTT | CASSSPGKVTDTQYF | - | TRBJ2-3 | - | TRBV11-2
TGTGCCAGTCACCCCGGACAGGGGGCCGGTGGCTACACCTTC | CASHPGQGAGGYTF | - | TRBJ1-2 | TRBD1 | TRBV19
TGTGCTAGTGGCCCAACCTACTCAGATACGCAGTATTTT | CASGPTYSDTQYF | - | TRBJ2-3 | - | TRBV12-5
TGCAGCACTATAGATGCGGACTATGGCTACACCTTC | CSTIDADYGYTF | - | TRBJ1-2 | - | TRBV29-1
TGTGCCAGCAGCCAAGGGGGGGCAAACTATCCCCAAGAGACCCAGTACTTC | CASSQGGANYPQETQYF | - | TRBJ2-5 | - | TRBV4-2
TGTGCCAGCAGCCAAGAACGTACCGGGGCCAACGTCCTGACTTTC | CASSQERTGANVLTF | - | TRBJ2-6 | - | TRBV14
TGTGCCAGCAGCTCCCACTATGGCTACACCTTC | CASSSHYGYTF | - | TRBJ1-2 | - | TRBV28
TGTGCCAGCAGCCAACCGGACAGGGTGATTTGGGGCTACACCTTC | CASSQPDRVIWGYTF | - | TRBJ1-2 | TRBD1 | TRBV4-2
TGTGCCAGCTCATTAGCGGCAAGCTCTGGGGCCAACGTCCTGACTTTC | CASSLAASSGANVLTF | - | TRBJ2-6 | - | TRBV7-2
TGTGCCAGCAGCGGGATCGGCGGCTACACCTTC | CASSGIGGYTF | - | TRBJ1-2 | - | TRBV5-6
TGTGCCAGCAGTCCCGGGACAGGGGTTACTCAGCCCCAGCATTTT | CASSPGTGVTQPQHF | once | TRBJ1-5 | TRBD1 | TRBV6-5
TGTGCCAGCCGCTCTGGGGGGGTCGCCATGAACACTGAAGCTTTCTTT | CASRSGGVAMNTEAFF | - | TRBJ1-1 | - | TRBV28
TGTGCCTGGAATACCGGGACAGGGAGTAGCACTGAAGCTTTCTTT | CAWNTGTGSSTEAFF | few | TRBJ1-1 | TRBD1 | TRBV30
TGTGCCAGCAGCACAGACTATACTGAAGCTTTCTTT | CASSTDYTEAFF | - | TRBJ1-1 | - | TRBV5-4
TGTGCCAGCCTAGCGGGCGGGAGAACCCCATACGAGCAGTACTTC | CASLAGGRTPYEQYF | - | TRBJ2-7 | - | TRBV21-1
TGTGCCAGCAGCACTACTTCCGGGACTAGAAGTATTATGAGCATTCAGTACTTC | CASSTTSGTRSIMSIQYF | once | TRBJ2-4 | TRBD2 | TRBV11-2
TGTGCCAGCAGCGTAGGGAGAGTCCAGCGGGGATATCAAGAGACCCAGTACTTC | CASSVGRVQRGYQETQYF | - | TRBJ2-5 | TRBD2 | TRBV9
TGTGCCAGCAGTGGGGGACTAGCGGATAATGAGCAGTTCTTC | CASSGGLADNEQFF | - | TRBJ2-1 | TRBD2 | TRBV27
TGTGCCTGGAGGGGAGGGTTCTATGGCTACACCTTC | CAWRGGFYGYTF | - | TRBJ1-2 | - | TRBV30
TGTGCCAGCAGAAAACTCGACAGCATGGTTTCACCCCTCCACTTT | CASRKLDSMVSPLHF | - | TRBJ1-6 | - | TRBV9
TGCGCCAGCAGCCAAGCCAGGTCCATGCGAACTGAAGCTTTCTTT | CASSQARSMRTEAFF | - | TRBJ1-1 | - | TRBV4-3
TGTGCCAGCAGTGTAGACTACACCACAGATACGCAGTATTTT | CASSVDYTTDTQYF | - | TRBJ2-3 | - | TRBV6-4
TGTGCCAGCAGTCCCGGACAGCTAAACTATGGCTACACCTTC | CASSPGQLNYGYTF | once | TRBJ1-2 | - | TRBV27
TGTGCCAGCAGTGAAGCGCAGCCAGGGATTTCACCCCTCCACTTT | CASSEAQPGISPLHF | - | TRBJ1-6 | - | TRBV6-1
TGTGCCAGCAGCTCCCCCATAGCGGGAGGAAAAGAGACCCAGTACTTC | CASSSPIAGGKETQYF | - | TRBJ2-5 | TRBD2 | TRBV5-6
TGTGCCAGCAGCCGGGACAGGAATCAGCCCCAGCATTTT | CASSRDRNQPQHF | - | TRBJ1-5 | TRBD1 | TRBV12-3/TRBV12-4
TGCGCCAGCCGGGACAGCACAGATACGCAGTATTTT | CASRDSTDTQYF | - | TRBJ2-3 | - | TRBV5-1
TGTGCCAGCAGCGTAGGTTGGGATACAGATACGCAGTATTTT | CASSVGWDTDTQYF | - | TRBJ2-3 | - | TRBV9
TGTGCCAGTAATACCCCTGCAGGGTCCGATCAGCCCCAGCATTTT | CASNTPAGSDQPQHF | - | TRBJ1-5 | - | TRBV19
TGTGCCAGCAGTTACGGAGATCGTGGGGCCAACGTCCTGACTTTC | CASSYGDRGANVLTF | - | TRBJ2-6 | - | TRBV27
TGTGCCAGCAGCAAGACTGGCGGGAGGCACAATGAGCAGTTCTTC | CASSKTGGRHNEQFF | - | TRBJ2-1 | TRBD2 | TRBV7-9
TGTGCCAGCAGTCCCGGGATAGACACTGAAGCTTTCTTT | CASSPGIDTEAFF | - | TRBJ1-1 | - | TRBV27
TGCAGCGTCGGACAGGGAGGCAATCAGCCCCAGCATTTT | CSVGQGGNQPQHF | - | TRBJ1-5 | TRBD1 | TRBV29-1
TGTGCCAGCAGGATTCCTCGGGAGCAGCGCGAGCAGTACTTC | CASRIPREQREQYF | once | TRBJ2-7 | - | TRBV28
TGTGCCAGCAGCCCGACTAGCGGCTCTAGCACAGATACGCAGTATTTT | CASSPTSGSSTDTQYF | - | TRBJ2-3 | TRBD2 | TRBV7-2
TGTGCCAGCAGTTACCGAGCGGGAGGGCTCAATGAGCAGTTCTTC | CASSYRAGGLNEQFF | - | TRBJ2-1 | TRBD2 | TRBV6-2/TRBV6-3
TGTGCCAGCAGCCCGGGGGGGGATACGCAGTATTTT | CASSPGGDTQYF | - | TRBJ2-3 | TRBD2 | TRBV6-5
TGTGCCAGCAGTCGAACCTACGAGCAGTACTTC | CASSRTYEQYF | - | TRBJ2-7 | - | TRBV7-2
TGTGCCAGCAGCTCACGGGACAGAGGAAAACTGTTTTTT | CASSSRDRGKLFF | - | TRBJ1-4 | TRBD1 | TRBV7-2
TGTGCCAGCAGCGCTGGACAGGGAAGAACTGAAGCTTTCTTT | CASSAGQGRTEAFF | - | TRBJ1-1 | TRBD1 | TRBV5-5
TGTGCCAGCAGCTTAGATCCGGCGGTGAACACTGAAGCTTTCTTT | CASSLDPAVNTEAFF | - | TRBJ1-1 | - | TRBV11-2
TGTGCCAGCAGCGTAGATGGAGACAATGAGCAGTTCTTC | CASSVDGDNEQFF | - | TRBJ2-1 | - | TRBV9
TGTGCCAGCAGCTCGTTCGGGACTTCCTATACAGATACGCAGTATTTT | CASSSFGTSYTDTQYF | - | TRBJ2-3 | - | TRBV7-2
TGTGCCAGTAGTACCGACCGGACAGATACGCAGTATTTT | CASSTDRTDTQYF | - | TRBJ2-3 | - | TRBV19